The rows below give T cell receptor beta chains drawn from one sample of a study of blood T cell repertoires in COVID-19. The protocol was immunoSEQ multiplex PCR, while the TCRdb copy is restricted to in-frame clones and leaves out a portion. The sample contains 120,000 or so clones, 80% to 85% of which appear only once. Sequencing used peripheral blood. These receptors were taken from a woman aged 50 to 60 with acute or convalescent COVID-19. The CDR3 runs from the conserved cysteine through the conserved F or W. A D gene is named only where the DNA matches it firmly. Clone size, where shown, is once, few, many, or a class for clones that have expanded.

CDR3nt,CDR3aa,v_gene,j_gene,d_gene,abundance
TGTGCCAGCAGTTTAGCGGGAGTTCATGAGCAGTACTTC,CASSLAGVHEQYF,TRBV28,TRBJ2-7,TRBD2,.
TGTGCCAGCAGCCCCCGGGGTGTTGAAGCTTTCTTT,CASSPRGVEAFF,TRBV7-9,TRBJ1-1,.,few
TGTGCCAGCAGCCCGGAAACCTCCGGGACAGGATACAATGAGCAGTTCTTC,CASSPETSGTGYNEQFF,TRBV27,TRBJ2-1,TRBD1,.
TGTGCCAGCAGCCAAGATGGGGGCTGGTCCGGGGAGCTGTTTTTT,CASSQDGGWSGELFF,TRBV4-2,TRBJ2-2,.,.
TGTGCCAGCAGCTTCGGCGGGATCACTGAAGCTTTCTTT,CASSFGGITEAFF,TRBV7-9,TRBJ1-1,.,once
TGTGCCAGCAGCAGACAGAGGACTACCGAGCAGTACTTC,CASSRQRTTEQYF,TRBV12-3/TRBV12-4,TRBJ2-7,.,few
TGTGCCAGCGGGGAGGTAGTGGCAGTTACCGAAAAACTGTTTTTT,CASGEVVAVTEKLFF,TRBV6-5,TRBJ1-4,.,.
TGTGCCAGCAGCCCGGGACAGGTCCCAGATACGCAGTATTTT,CASSPGQVPDTQYF,TRBV5-6,TRBJ2-3,TRBD1,.
TGCGCCAGCAGCCAAGATGGCGGACAGGGGCCCAACAATGAGCAGTTCTTC,CASSQDGGQGPNNEQFF,TRBV4-1,TRBJ2-1,TRBD1,once
TGTGCCAGCAGCTTGGTCGCGGGATCCTACAATGAGCAGTTCTTC,CASSLVAGSYNEQFF,TRBV5-4,TRBJ2-1,.,.
TGTGCCAGCAGCAAAGATTCCAGCGGAGATACGCGGTATTTT,CASSKDSSGDTRYF,TRBV21-1,TRBJ2-3,.,.
TGTGCCAGCAGCTTTCGGGGCTCCTACGAGCAGTACTTC,CASSFRGSYEQYF,TRBV5-5,TRBJ2-7,.,.
TGCAGTGCTAGTTTGGGGGGCACTGAAGCTTTCTTT,CSASLGGTEAFF,TRBV20-1,TRBJ1-1,.,.
TGTGCTAGCAGCCCCGGGGGGGGTGCGGAGACCCAGTACTTC,CASSPGGGAETQYF,TRBV7-7,TRBJ2-5,TRBD2,.
TGCGCCAGCAGCTTTGGCCTGACAGGAGACACTGAAGCTTTCTTT,CASSFGLTGDTEAFF,TRBV5-1,TRBJ1-1,.,.
TGCAGCGTTGAACGGGACAGGGGAGCTGGAAACACCATATATTTT,CSVERDRGAGNTIYF,TRBV29-1,TRBJ1-3,TRBD1,.
TGTGCCAGCAATAGTCTTCGAGGCTACAATGAGCAGTTCTTC,CASNSLRGYNEQFF,TRBV28,TRBJ2-1,.,.
TGCGCCAGCAGTGCTCAGACGAACACCGGGGAGCTGTTTTTT,CASSAQTNTGELFF,TRBV10-1,TRBJ2-2,.,once
TGTGCCAGCCTCAAAGGGACAGCTGAAGAGACCCAGTACTTC,CASLKGTAEETQYF,TRBV6-5,TRBJ2-5,TRBD1,.
TGTGCCAGCAGCTTAGAAACTGACACTGAAGCTTTCTTT,CASSLETDTEAFF,TRBV7-9,TRBJ1-1,.,.
TGTGCCAGCAGTTTAGGGGCTACAGGGAACACTGAAGCTTTCTTT,CASSLGATGNTEAFF,TRBV27,TRBJ1-1,.,.
TGTGCCAGCAAGAGGGACAGGAGCAATCAGCCCCAGCATTTT,CASKRDRSNQPQHF,TRBV2,TRBJ1-5,TRBD1,.
TGTGCCAGCAGCAAAGCGATGGGCTCCCAGTCGGGGTCCAATCAGCCCCAGCATTTT,CASSKAMGSQSGSNQPQHF,TRBV21-1,TRBJ1-5,.,.
TGTGCCAGCAGCCCCGCGGGTGAGCAGTTCTTC,CASSPAGEQFF,TRBV28,TRBJ2-1,.,few
TGTGCCAGCAGCCACGACAGGGGTCATCAGCCCCAGCATTTT,CASSHDRGHQPQHF,TRBV5-5,TRBJ1-5,TRBD1,.
TGTGCCAGCAGTGAAGCCGCGGGAGACACAGATACGCAGTATTTT,CASSEAAGDTDTQYF,TRBV6-1,TRBJ2-3,TRBD2,.
TGTGCCAGCACAGGGGACTCCTACGAGCAGTACTTC,CASTGDSYEQYF,TRBV19,TRBJ2-7,TRBD1,.
TGTGCCAGCAGCGTAGGGGAAGGAGGGGGCGCCGAAGCTTTCTTT,CASSVGEGGGAEAFF,TRBV9,TRBJ1-1,TRBD1,.
TGTGCCAGCAGTTCTTTCCGGACTAGCGGGAGGGGCTACGAGCAGTACTTC,CASSSFRTSGRGYEQYF,TRBV28,TRBJ2-7,TRBD2,few
TGCGCCAGCAGCCCCGGGACAGGGAATTATGGCTACACCTTC,CASSPGTGNYGYTF,TRBV4-1,TRBJ1-2,TRBD1,few
TGTGCCAGCAGCCCCAGACAGGGCGATGAGCAGTTCTTC,CASSPRQGDEQFF,TRBV4-2,TRBJ2-1,TRBD1,.
TGTGCTACCACCCAACCTTACACGAACACCGGGGAGCTGTTTTTT,CATTQPYTNTGELFF,TRBV19,TRBJ2-2,.,.
TGTGCCAGCAGCGCCCAGCAAGGGGAAGGCTACACCTTC,CASSAQQGEGYTF,TRBV9,TRBJ1-2,.,.
TGTGCCAGCAGTTTAAGCGGACAGGGAAGGAAAAAACTGTTTTTT,CASSLSGQGRKKLFF,TRBV28,TRBJ1-4,TRBD1,.
TGTGCCAGCAGCCAAGCCGCGGAGTACAATGAGCAGTTCTTC,CASSQAAEYNEQFF,TRBV4-2,TRBJ2-1,.,.
TGTGCCAGCAGCCCCTCGGACAGGGTCCGTTCACCCCTCCACTTT,CASSPSDRVRSPLHF,TRBV3-1/TRBV3-2,TRBJ1-6,TRBD1,few
TGTGCCAGTAGTGTCCGGGATAATCAGCCCCAGCATTTT,CASSVRDNQPQHF,TRBV19,TRBJ1-5,.,.
TGTGCCAGCAGCTTAAGGCCGGACAGGTTGCCCTACGAGCAGTACTTC,CASSLRPDRLPYEQYF,TRBV13,TRBJ2-7,TRBD1,.
TGTGCCAGCAGTCTTTCACGGACAGGTTTGAACACTGAAGCTTTCTTT,CASSLSRTGLNTEAFF,TRBV27,TRBJ1-1,TRBD1,.
TGCGCCAGCAGCCAAGGGGACAGGGACGACGAGCAGTACTTC,CASSQGDRDDEQYF,TRBV4-1,TRBJ2-7,TRBD1,once
TGTGCCAGCACCAACGTGGGGGGTTACACTGAAGCTTTCTTT,CASTNVGGYTEAFF,TRBV6-5,TRBJ1-1,.,.
TGTGCCAGCAGTTTCGGACAGCGGGGAGTGAACACTGAAGCTTTCTTT,CASSFGQRGVNTEAFF,TRBV27,TRBJ1-1,.,.
TGTGCCAGCAGCTCCGATATCAGGGGGCGCCGAGATGGCTACACCTTC,CASSSDIRGRRDGYTF,TRBV7-9,TRBJ1-2,TRBD1,.
TGTGCCACTGTAGCGGGAGGAACAGATACGCAGTATTTT,CATVAGGTDTQYF,TRBV28,TRBJ2-3,TRBD2,.